This entry concerns a single T cell receptor (beta chain). The sample originates from a study of technical replicates of blood from several donors. Data came from immunoSEQ multiplex PCR; TCRdb stores just in-frame clones and leaves some out. The table includes under 65,000 clones, around 88% detected once. V lost 1 base and J lost 6, with 11 bases in between. CDR1 SGDLS and CDR2 YYNGEE come from the germline V gene. This CDR3 spans 13 amino acids. The source of this sequence is a human donor in good health. Some clones in this sample may be carry-over from other donors' samples. Sequencing input: PBMCs. The genes are TRBV9 and TRBJ2-7; D gene ambiguous. CDR3 nucleotide sequence: TGTGCCAGCAGCGTATGGGCCGAGAGCGAGCAGTACTTC. Translating it yields CASSVWAESEQYF.